This T cell receptor (beta chain) was found in a study of early T cells in non-severe SARS-CoV-2 infection. Study-level results: The matching step, a VDJdb search, favored anti-spike CD8 responses and missed private and CD4 specificities.

CDR1 is SNHLY and CDR2 is FYNNEI in the germline V gene. The CDR3 contains 13 residues. V dropped 8 bases and J dropped 2; count of bases not matched to a gene: 6. This clonotype was counted only a few times. Its antigen is still unknown. TCRdb redid the calling of the 5' RACE reads with MiXCR, one entry per CDR3 protein. The sample gives tens of thousands of distinct CDR3 sequences, 11% of which show up once; 9.5% to 13% is in the top ten. Sequenced material: whole blood. This chain links TRBV2 with TRBJ2-7; 7 nucleotides match TRBD1. The receptor was isolated from an adult who was a healthcare worker with PCR-confirmed SARS-CoV-2 infection or an uninfected control (not recorded which). In DNA form, the CDR3 reads TGTGCCAGCGGGACAGCAGGAGCCTACGAGCAGTACTTC. Amino acid sequence: CASGTAGAYEQYF.